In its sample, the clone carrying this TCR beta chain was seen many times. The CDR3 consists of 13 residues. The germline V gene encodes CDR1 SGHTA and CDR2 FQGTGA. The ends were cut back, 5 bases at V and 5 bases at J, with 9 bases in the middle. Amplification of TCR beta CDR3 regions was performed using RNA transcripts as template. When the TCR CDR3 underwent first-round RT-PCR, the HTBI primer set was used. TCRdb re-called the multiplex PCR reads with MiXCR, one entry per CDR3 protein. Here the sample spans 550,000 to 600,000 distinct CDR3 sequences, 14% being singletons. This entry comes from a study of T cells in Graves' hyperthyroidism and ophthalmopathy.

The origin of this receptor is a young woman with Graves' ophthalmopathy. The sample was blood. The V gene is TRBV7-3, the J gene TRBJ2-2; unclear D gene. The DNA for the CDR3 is TGTGCCAGCAGCCCCCACATGACCGGGGAGCTGTTTTTT. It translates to CASSPHMTGELFF.